This TCR beta chain was documented in a study of T-cell reconstitution after alpha-beta-depleted transplantation in children. Unique molecular identifiers were incorporated when the TCRbeta library was constructed. TCRdb reprocessed the PCR reads via MiXCR and lists one record per CDR3 protein. In the table there are about 980,000 distinct CDR3 sequences, about 31% of which are singletons. In germline, CDR1 is SGHVS, CDR2 FQNEAQ. CDR3 length equals 17 residues. With V trimmed by 1 base and J by 1 base, 9 bases remained unmatched. Sample: PBMCs, mostly from graft donor cells, taken 360 days after TCRalphabeta/CD19-depleted stem cell transplant. The clonotype was recovered from a boy under two years old who had a stem cell transplant for SCID, so the T cells may come from the graft donor. The chain uses TRBV7-8 and TRBJ1-1, with 7 bases aligning to TRBD1. The CDR3: CASSLEGARGRNTEAFF. The CDR3 DNA reads TGTGCCAGCAGCTTAGAGGGCGCCAGGGGGAGGAACACTGAAGCTTTCTTT. Full variable domain (missing parts from reference TRBV7-8 and TRBJ1-1): GAGVSQSPRYKVAKRGQDVALRCDPISGHVSLFWYQQALGQGPEFLTYFQNEAQLDKSGLPSDRFFAERPEGSVSTLKIQRTQQEDSAVYLCASSLEGARGRNTEAFFGQGTRLTVV.